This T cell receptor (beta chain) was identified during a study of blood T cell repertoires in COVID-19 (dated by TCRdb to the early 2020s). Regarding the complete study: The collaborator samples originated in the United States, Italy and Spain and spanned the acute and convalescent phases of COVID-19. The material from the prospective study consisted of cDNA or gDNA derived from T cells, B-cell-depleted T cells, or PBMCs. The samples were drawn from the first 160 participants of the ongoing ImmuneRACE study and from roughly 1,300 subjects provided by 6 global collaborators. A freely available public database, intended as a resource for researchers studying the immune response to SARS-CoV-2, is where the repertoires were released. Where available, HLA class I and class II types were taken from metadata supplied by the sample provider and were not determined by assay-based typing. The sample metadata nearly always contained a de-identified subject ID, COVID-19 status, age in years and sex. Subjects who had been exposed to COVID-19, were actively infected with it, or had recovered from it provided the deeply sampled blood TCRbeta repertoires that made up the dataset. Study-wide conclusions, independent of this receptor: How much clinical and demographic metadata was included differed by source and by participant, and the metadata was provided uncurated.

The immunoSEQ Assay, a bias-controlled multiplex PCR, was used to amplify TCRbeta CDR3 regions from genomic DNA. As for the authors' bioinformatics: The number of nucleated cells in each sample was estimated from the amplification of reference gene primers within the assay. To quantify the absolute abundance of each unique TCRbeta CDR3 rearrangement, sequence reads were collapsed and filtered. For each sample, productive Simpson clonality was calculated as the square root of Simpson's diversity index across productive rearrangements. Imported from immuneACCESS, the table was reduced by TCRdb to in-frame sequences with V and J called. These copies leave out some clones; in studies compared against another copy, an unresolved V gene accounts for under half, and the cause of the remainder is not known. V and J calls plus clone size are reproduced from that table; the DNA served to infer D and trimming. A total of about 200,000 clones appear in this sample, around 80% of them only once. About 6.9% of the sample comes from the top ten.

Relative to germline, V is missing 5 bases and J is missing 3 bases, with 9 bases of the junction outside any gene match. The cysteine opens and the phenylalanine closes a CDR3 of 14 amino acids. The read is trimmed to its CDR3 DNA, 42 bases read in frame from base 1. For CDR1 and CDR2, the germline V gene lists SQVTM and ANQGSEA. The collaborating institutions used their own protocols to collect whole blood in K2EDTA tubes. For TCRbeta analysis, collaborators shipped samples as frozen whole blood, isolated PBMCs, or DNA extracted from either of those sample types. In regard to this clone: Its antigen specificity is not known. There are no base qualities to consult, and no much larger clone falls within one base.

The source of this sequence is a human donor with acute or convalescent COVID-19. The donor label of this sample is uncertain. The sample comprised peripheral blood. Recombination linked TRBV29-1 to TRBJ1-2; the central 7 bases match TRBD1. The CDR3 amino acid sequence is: CSVSNGTAHYGYTF. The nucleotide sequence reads TGCAGCGTTTCTAACGGGACAGCGCACTATGGCTACACCTTC.